The clone carrying this T cell receptor beta chain came up many times. Axillary draining lymph nodes of breast cancer patients supplied the node samples. This record belongs to a study of breast tumors, draining lymph nodes, adjacent tissues. In germline, CDR1 is SGHRS, CDR2 YFSETQ. V was clipped by 2 bases and J by 3 bases, with 13 bases between them. This CDR3 comprises 15 residues. TCRdb itself ran the multiplex PCR reads through MiXCR, one entry per CDR3 protein. The data hold 100,000 or so distinct CDR3 sequences, with over 20% observed a single time. Input material: axillary lymph node tissue. The chain joins TRBV5-1 to TRBJ2-3, with D maybe TRBD2 (5 bases). The TCR was taken from a female donor with breast cancer. Some clones in this sample may be carry-over from other donors' samples. CDR3 in amino acids: CASSLEGAGTDTQYF. CDR3 DNA: TGCGCCAGCAGCTTAGAGGGAGCAGGAACAGATACGCAGTATTTT.